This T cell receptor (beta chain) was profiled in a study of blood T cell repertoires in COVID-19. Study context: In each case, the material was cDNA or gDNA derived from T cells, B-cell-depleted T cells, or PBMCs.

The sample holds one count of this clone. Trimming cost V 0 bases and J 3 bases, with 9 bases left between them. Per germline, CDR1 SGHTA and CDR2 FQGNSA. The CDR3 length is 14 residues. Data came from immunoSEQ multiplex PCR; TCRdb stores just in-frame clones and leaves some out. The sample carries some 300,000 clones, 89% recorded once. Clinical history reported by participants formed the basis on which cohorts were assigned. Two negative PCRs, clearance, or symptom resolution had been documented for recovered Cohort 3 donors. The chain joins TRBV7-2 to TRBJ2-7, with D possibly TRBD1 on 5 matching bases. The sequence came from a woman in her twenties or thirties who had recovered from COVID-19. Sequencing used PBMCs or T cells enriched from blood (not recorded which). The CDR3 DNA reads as TGTGCCAGCAGCTTAGCAACAGGATTCTACGAGCAGTACTTC. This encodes CASSLATGFYEQYF.